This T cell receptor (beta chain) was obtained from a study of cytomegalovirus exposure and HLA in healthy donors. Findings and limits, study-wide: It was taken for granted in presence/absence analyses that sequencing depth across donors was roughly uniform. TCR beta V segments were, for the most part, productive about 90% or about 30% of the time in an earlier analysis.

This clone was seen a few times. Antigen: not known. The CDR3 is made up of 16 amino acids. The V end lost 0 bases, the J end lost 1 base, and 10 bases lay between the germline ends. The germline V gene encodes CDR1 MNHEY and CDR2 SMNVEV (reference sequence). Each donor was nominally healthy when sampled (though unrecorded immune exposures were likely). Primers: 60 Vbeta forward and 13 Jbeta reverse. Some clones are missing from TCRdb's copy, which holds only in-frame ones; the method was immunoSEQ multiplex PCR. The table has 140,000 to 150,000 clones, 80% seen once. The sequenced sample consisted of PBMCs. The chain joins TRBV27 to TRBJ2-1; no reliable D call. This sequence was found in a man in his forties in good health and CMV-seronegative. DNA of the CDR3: TGTGCCAGCAGTTTATCGTCACAGTTTTCCTACAATGAGCAGTTCTTC. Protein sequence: CASSLSSQFSYNEQFF.